What follows are 12 T cell receptor beta chains derived from one specimen sequenced in a study of beta chain features in type 1 diabetes. Reverse transcription of all isolated RNA meant that expressed TCRB transcripts were sequenced. The protocol was immunoSEQ multiplex PCR, while the TCRdb copy is restricted to in-frame clones and leaves out a portion. The sample lists roughly 250,000 clones, roughly 70% occurring once. Sequencing used naive CD4+ T cells from blood. The receptors come from a man aged 25 to 45 in good health.

The J gene is TRBJ2-5, the V gene TRBV7-9; TRBD1 aligns across 8 bases. J lost 1 base, V lost 4 bases, and 5 bases had no gene match. The germline gives CDR1 SEHNR, CDR2 FQNEAQ (reference sequence). The CDR3 covers 15 residues. CDR3: CASSSGQGFQETQYF. The CDR3 DNA sequence: TGTGCCAGCAGCTCCGGACAGGGCTTCCAAGAGACCCAGTACTTC.

The chain links TRBV21-1 to TRBJ2-5; the table gives TRBD2 as D, unverified against the DNA. TRBV21-1 is designated a pseudogene. The CDR3 totals 16 residues. CDR3 amino acids: CASSKKDGRAKETQYF. CDR3 DNA sequence: TGTGCCAGCAGCAAAAAGGACGGGAGGGCCAAAGAGACCCAGTACTTC.

CDR3 nucleotides: TGTGCCTGGAGTGTACAGGGGGCCATAGATACGCAGTATTTT. Amino acid sequence: CAWSVQGAIDTQYF. The chain combines TRBV30 with TRBJ2-3; 9 bases align to TRBD1. This CDR3 is 14 amino acids long. Germline trimming cut 0 bases from V and 5 bases from J; bases unmatched to any gene: 3. Germline V lookup: CDR1 GTSNPN, CDR2 SVGIG (reference sequence).

The DNA of the CDR3 is TGTGCCAGCTCACAGGGCGCCCTGGCCGAGCAGTACTTC. Its protein is CASSQGALAEQYF. This chain joins TRBV18 and TRBJ2-7; D is ambiguous. In germline, CDR1 is KGHSH, CDR2 LQKENI. The CDR3 runs to 13 residues. The V gene lost 4 bases and the J gene lost 6 bases, with 13 bases spanning the gap. The entire variable domain, with the rest obtained from reference TRBV18 and TRBJ2-7, is as follows: NAGVMQNPRHLVRRRGQEARLRCSPMKGHSHVYWYRQLPEEGLKFMVYLQKENIIDESGMPKERFSAEFPKEGPSILRIQQVVRGDSAAYFCASSQGALAEQYFGPGTRLTVT.

This chain joins TRBV29-1 and TRBJ2-4; no definite D call. This CDR3 is built from 13 residues. CDR1 SQVTM and CDR2 ANQGSEA come from the germline V gene. V was pared by 4 bases and J by 0 bases, with 7 bases between. The CDR3 here is CSVVKGAKNIQYF. The CDR3 DNA is TGCAGCGTTGTCAAGGGAGCCAAAAACATTCAGTACTTC.

V and J are TRBV7-9 and TRBJ2-5; tentatively, D is TRBD2 (5 bases). The CDR3 totals 13 residues. Trimming pared 5 bases from V and 3 bases from J, leaving 10 bases between. The germline CDR1 and CDR2 sequences are SEHNR and FQNEAQ (reference sequence). In DNA form, the CDR3 reads TGTGCCAGCAGCCTACTAGGTAAAGAGACCCAGTACTTC. Amino acids: CASSLLGKETQYF. Full variable domain (missing parts from reference TRBV7-9 and TRBJ2-5): DTGVSQNPRHKITKRGQNVTFRCDPISEHNRLYWYRQTLGQGPEFLTYFQNEAQLEKSRLLSDRFSAERPKGSFSTLEIQRTEQGDSAMYLCASSLLGKETQYFGPGTRLLVL.

V is TRBV29-1 and J is TRBJ1-2; unclear D gene. Germline-derived CDR1 and CDR2 are SQVTM and ANQGSEA. V lost 1 base, J lost 7 bases, and 10 bases lay in between. CDR3 size: 12 residues. The CDR3 region is CSVEALKRGYTF. For the CDR3, the DNA is TGCAGCGTTGAAGCTCTGAAACGTGGCTACACCTTC.

This clone has more than one count but fewer than ten. This chain joins TRBV30 and TRBJ2-1; D remains unclear. V lost 0 bases to trimming and J lost 8 bases, with 5 bases between them. This CDR3 is built from 11 residues. Germline V gene data show CDR1 as GTSNPN and CDR2 as SVGIG (reference sequence). The CDR3 here is CAWSVLDEQFF. The CDR3 DNA follows: TGTGCCTGGAGTGTCTTAGATGAGCAGTTCTTC.

The rearrangement links TRBV9 to TRBJ2-1, with TRBD1 matching 9 bases. The V and J ends lost 3 bases and 7 bases, in that order; junction bases with no gene match: 8. This CDR3 is built from 15 residues. CDR1 SGDLS and CDR2 YYNGEE come from the germline V gene. CDR3 DNA sequence: TGTGCCAGCAGCGCCGGGACAGGGTATGGGAATGAGCAGTTCTTC. It is translated as CASSAGTGYGNEQFF.

In its sample, this clone was seen a few times. The CDR3 is CSVGGEGFYEQYF. CDR3 in DNA: TGCAGCGTTGGCGGAGAGGGATTCTACGAGCAGTACTTC. The chain carries TRBV29-1 and TRBJ2-7; the D gene is possibly TRBD2 (5 bases). This CDR3 has 13 amino acids. The ends were cut back, 4 bases at V and 3 bases at J, with 13 bases in the middle. The germline CDR1 and CDR2 sequences are SQVTM and ANQGSEA.

This chain joins TRBV30 and TRBJ2-7; 11 bases match TRBD2. The V gene end was trimmed by 2 bases and the J gene end by 2 bases; junction bases not matched to a gene: 2. This CDR3 spans 14 amino acids. Germline CDR1 and CDR2: GTSNPN and SVGIG (reference sequence). The CDR3: CAWSTSGSTYEQYF. The DNA for the CDR3 is TGTGCCTGGAGTACTAGCGGGAGCACCTACGAGCAGTACTTC.

V and J are TRBV28 and TRBJ2-5; weak D call: TRBD2 (5 bases). The germline V gene has CDR1 MDHEN and CDR2 SYDVKM. This CDR3 has 13 amino acids. V was cut by 10 bases and J by 3 bases, with 15 bases left in between. The CDR3: CATAAWAEETQYF. The CDR3 nucleotides are TGTGCCACAGCGGCATGGGCGGAAGAGACCCAGTACTTC.